This T cell receptor (beta chain) was identified in a study of blood T cell repertoires in COVID-19. Study context: COVID-19 samples, acute and convalescent, were from the United States, Italy and Spain.

Clones were sequenced by immunoSEQ multiplex PCR, and TCRdb holds only the in-frame ones, with some missing. The repertoire holds 90,000 or so clones, with 65% to 90% as singletons. The V and J ends lost 0 bases and 0 bases respectively, with 11 bases between them. This CDR3 is built from 15 residues. Germline CDR1 is SQVTM and CDR2 is ANQGSEA. The specimen was peripheral blood. The source is a man in his 60s with acute or convalescent COVID-19. The chain recombines TRBV29-1 with TRBJ1-2; maybe TRBD1 (6 bases). This CDR3 reads CSVEDQGLTNYGYTF. The CDR3 coding sequence is TGCAGCGTTGAAGATCAGGGGCTTACTAACTATGGCTACACCTTC.